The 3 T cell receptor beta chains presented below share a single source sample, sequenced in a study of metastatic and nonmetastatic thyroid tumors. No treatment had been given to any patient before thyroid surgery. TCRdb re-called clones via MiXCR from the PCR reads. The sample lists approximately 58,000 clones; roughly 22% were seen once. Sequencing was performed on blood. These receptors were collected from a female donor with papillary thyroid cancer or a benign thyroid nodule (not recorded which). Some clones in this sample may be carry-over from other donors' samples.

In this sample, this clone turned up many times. Written as DNA, the CDR3 is TGCAGTGTATCGAGCGGGGAGCTGTTTTTT. Translation gives CSVSSGELFF. The chain uses TRBV20-1 and TRBJ2-2; D not resolved. Germline V gives CDR1 DFQATT, CDR2 SNEGSKA (reference sequence). The CDR3 sequence is 10 residues long. Between the trimmed V and J ends, which lost 7 bases and 7 bases, there was a span of 7 bases.

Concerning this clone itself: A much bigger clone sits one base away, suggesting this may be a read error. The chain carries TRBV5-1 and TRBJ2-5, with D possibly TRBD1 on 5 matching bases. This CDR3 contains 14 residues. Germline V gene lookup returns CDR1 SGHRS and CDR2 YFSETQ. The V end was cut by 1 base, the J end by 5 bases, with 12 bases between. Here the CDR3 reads CASSLYCRGETQYF. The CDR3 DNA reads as TGCGCCAGCAGCTTGTATTGTAGGGGTGAGACCCAGTACTTC.

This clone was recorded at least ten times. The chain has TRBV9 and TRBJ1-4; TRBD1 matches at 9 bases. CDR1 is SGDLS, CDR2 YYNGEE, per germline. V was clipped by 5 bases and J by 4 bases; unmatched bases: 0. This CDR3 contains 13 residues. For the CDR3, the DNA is TGTGCCAGCAGGGGACAGGGTAATGAAAAACTGTTTTTT. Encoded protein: CASRGQGNEKLFF.